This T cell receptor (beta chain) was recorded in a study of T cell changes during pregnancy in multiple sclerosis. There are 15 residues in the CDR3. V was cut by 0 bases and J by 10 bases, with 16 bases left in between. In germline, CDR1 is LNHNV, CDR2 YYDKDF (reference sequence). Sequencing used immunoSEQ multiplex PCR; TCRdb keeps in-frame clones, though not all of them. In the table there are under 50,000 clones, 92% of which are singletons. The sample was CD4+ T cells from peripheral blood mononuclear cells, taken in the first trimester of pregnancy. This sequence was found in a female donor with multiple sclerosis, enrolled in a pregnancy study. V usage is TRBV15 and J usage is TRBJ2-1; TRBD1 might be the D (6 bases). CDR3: CATSRDWDTSWEQFF. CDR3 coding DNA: TGTGCCACCAGCAGAGATTGGGACACCTCATGGGAGCAGTTCTTC.